This TCR beta chain was identified in a study of brain T cells in children with intractable seizures. The table came from immunoSEQ multiplex PCR; TCRdb's copy has only in-frame clones and leaves some out. The sample has under 400,000 clones; nearly 95% are singletons. Time point: blood from clinic visit 5 months post-surgery; TSC patient then seizure free. The sequenced cases were selected for having the highest brain T cell transcript signatures. The CDR3 loop spans 12 amino acids. V was shortened by 4 bases and J by 6 bases, with 8 bases between the two germline ends. CDR1 and CDR2 (germline): MNHEY, SMNVEV (reference sequence).

The specimen was peripheral blood, collected approximately 5 months after surgery. This sequence was found in a boy younger than two with tuberous sclerosis and intractable seizures. The J gene is TRBJ2-3, the V gene TRBV27; D possibly corresponds to TRBD1 (5 bases). CDR3 sequence: CASSYPGDTQYF. The CDR3 nucleotides are TGTGCCAGCAGTTACCCAGGGGATACGCAGTATTTT.